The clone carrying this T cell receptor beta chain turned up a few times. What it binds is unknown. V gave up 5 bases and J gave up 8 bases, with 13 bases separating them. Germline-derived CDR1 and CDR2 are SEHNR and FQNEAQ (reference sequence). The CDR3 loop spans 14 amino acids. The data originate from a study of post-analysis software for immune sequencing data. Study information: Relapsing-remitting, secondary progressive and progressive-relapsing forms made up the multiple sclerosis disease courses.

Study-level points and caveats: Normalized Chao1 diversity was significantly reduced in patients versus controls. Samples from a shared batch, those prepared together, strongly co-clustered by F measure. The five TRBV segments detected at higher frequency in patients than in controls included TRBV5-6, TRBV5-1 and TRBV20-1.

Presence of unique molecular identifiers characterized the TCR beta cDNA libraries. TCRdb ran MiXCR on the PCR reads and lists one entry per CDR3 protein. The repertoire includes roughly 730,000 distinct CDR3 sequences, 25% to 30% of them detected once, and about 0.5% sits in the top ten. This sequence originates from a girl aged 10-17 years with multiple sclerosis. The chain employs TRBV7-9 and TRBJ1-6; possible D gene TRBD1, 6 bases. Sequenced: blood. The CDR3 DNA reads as TGTGCCAGCAGCCAGGACAGCGGGTATTCACCCCTCCACTTT. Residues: CASSQDSGYSPLHF.